The subject of this entry is one T cell receptor beta chain. The antigen is unknown. The germline gives CDR1 DFQATT, CDR2 SNEGSKA (reference sequence). With V trimmed by 6 bases and J by 2 bases, 8 bases remained unmatched. The CDR3 extends over 14 amino acids. These data come from a study of vaccination and CD4 T cells after COVID-19. The assay that was used to sequence DNA from cultured CD4+ T cells was the Oncomine TCR Beta short-read assay. TCRdb itself ran the PCR reads through MiXCR, one entry per CDR3 protein. The table includes over 11,000 distinct CDR3 sequences, approximately 60% detected once. Stated treatment: roughly 11-day PBMC culture with coronavirus spike peptide pools or control peptides (ViraFEST assay).

Sequenced sample: CD4+ T cells from blood, cultured in vitro. This sequence joins TRBV20-1 and TRBJ1-2; 8 bases are shared with TRBD1. This sequence was found in a human donor who had recovered from COVID-19. As DNA, the CDR3 is TGCAGTGCCCTATCCCGGGACAGGAACTATGGCTACACCTTC. Translating it yields CSALSRDRNYGYTF.